The source of this T cell receptor (beta chain) is a study of blood T cell repertoires in COVID-19. Turning to the study itself: Samples of COVID-19 (acute and convalescent) were obtained from the United States, Italy and Spain. T cells, B-cell-depleted T cells, or PBMCs supplied cDNA or gDNA.

In the original processing: For nucleated cells, counts were estimated from reference gene primer amplification. Libraries were prepared by immunoSEQ multiplex PCR; TCRdb keeps only in-frame clonotypes and omits some of them. The DNA was the basis for D and trimming; V, J and clone size are from that table. This sample carries about 210,000 clones, around 81% of them seen once, and the ten largest clones take around 7.7%. Sequenced material: peripheral blood. This TCR was recovered from a woman between 65 and 79 years old with acute or convalescent COVID-19.

DNA of the CDR3: TGTGCCAGCTCACCTTCCATCTACGAGCAGTACTTC. Its translation: CASSPSIYEQYF. The chain couples TRBV18 to TRBJ2-7, with no clear D. Trimming removed 3 bases from V and 3 bases from J, with 6 bases in between. Germline V lookup: CDR1 KGHSH, CDR2 LQKENI. CDR3 length equals 12 residues.